These T cell receptor beta chains were read from a single sample in a study of T-cell reconstitution after alpha-beta-depleted transplantation in children. TCRdb re-called the PCR reads with MiXCR, one entry per CDR3 protein. The sample records about 130,000 distinct CDR3 sequences, more than 9.5% being singletons. Specimen: PBMCs, mostly from graft donor cells, collected 180 days after TCRalphabeta/CD19-depleted stem cell transplant. The receptors here all came from a girl under three years old who had a stem cell transplant for combined immunodeficiency, so the T cells may come from the graft donor. CDR3s include the opening cysteine and the closing phenylalanine or tryptophan.

V: TRBV7-3; J: TRBJ2-5; CDR3: CASSLIRTEETQYF
V: TRBV20-1; J: TRBJ2-1; CDR3: CSAAGGRGGYNEQFF
V: TRBV10-3; J: TRBJ1-6; CDR3: CAISDPTGSPLFSPLHF
V: TRBV9; J: TRBJ1-2; CDR3: CASSVNPSGVGYGYTF
V: TRBV5-1; J: TRBJ1-3; CDR3: CASRGQSSGNTIYF
V: TRBV4-3; J: TRBJ1-1; CDR3: CASSLPGRDTEAFF
V: TRBV12-3/TRBV12-4; J: TRBJ1-2; CDR3: CASRPLQGSNYGYTF
V: TRBV6-2/TRBV6-3; J: TRBJ1-2; CDR3: CASSYLGQDYGYTF
V: TRBV5-1; J: TRBJ1-4; CDR3: CASSTDSTNEKLFF
V: TRBV18; J: TRBJ2-7; CDR3: CASSPTSGPPYEQYF
V: TRBV20-1; J: TRBJ2-6; CDR3: CSARGGGSSGANVLTF
V: TRBV25-1; J: TRBJ2-6; CDR3: CASSPTLDRAGANVLTF
V: TRBV29-1; J: TRBJ2-3; CDR3: CSVEAVGGPDTQYF
V: TRBV20-1; J: TRBJ2-1; CDR3: CSAPTGTGAPNEQFF
V: TRBV12-3/TRBV12-4; J: TRBJ2-2; CDR3: CASSFSRTGGYLNTGELFF
V: TRBV5-8; J: TRBJ1-5; CDR3: CASSLGWASNQPQHF
V: TRBV20-1; J: TRBJ1-5; CDR3: CSARDLGTGANQPQHF
V: TRBV7-2; J: TRBJ2-1; CDR3: CASSVGQGRDEQFF
V: TRBV27; J: TRBJ2-7; CDR3: CASRVTGGPPYEQYF
V: TRBV11-2; J: TRBJ2-4; CDR3: CASSHRGSPLRAKNIQYF
V: TRBV20-1; J: TRBJ2-1; CDR3: CSASGTSGLNEQFF
V: TRBV29-1; J: TRBJ2-4; CDR3: CSVVFKNIQYF
V: TRBV12-3/TRBV12-4; J: TRBJ2-4; CDR3: CASSLRDSGNIQYF
V: TRBV5-1; J: TRBJ1-6; CDR3: CASLPWTGWNSPLHF
V: TRBV12-3/TRBV12-4; J: TRBJ2-3; CDR3: CASSRGLAGLTDTQYF
V: TRBV15; J: TRBJ1-1; CDR3: CATSRDRLGGRTEAFF
V: TRBV20-1; J: TRBJ1-5; CDR3: CSASPSWGLDQPQHF
V: TRBV7-9; J: TRBJ2-6; CDR3: CASSPQGISGANVLTF
V: TRBV12-3/TRBV12-4; J: TRBJ2-7; CDR3: CASSLYYEQYF
V: TRBV20-1; J: TRBJ1-6; CDR3: CSARSTYNSPLHF
V: TRBV6-6; J: TRBJ1-2; CDR3: CASRTIGGYTF
V: TRBV6-1; J: TRBJ2-3; CDR3: CASSQVLGGDTQYF
V: TRBV20-1; J: TRBJ1-3; CDR3: CSARNAHSGVNTIYF
V: TRBV5-4; J: TRBJ2-7; CDR3: CASSFGEPGLSYEQYF
V: TRBV20-1; J: TRBJ2-1; CDR3: CSATPAGPYNEQFF
V: TRBV7-2; J: TRBJ2-1; CDR3: CASSSGRTDEDEQFF
V: TRBV18; J: TRBJ1-2; CDR3: CASSPWGAGDNYGYTF
V: TRBV3-1; J: TRBJ2-1; CDR3: CASSQGSGGWGDEQFF
V: TRBV7-7; J: TRBJ2-1; CDR3: CASSFGTGGANEQFF
V: TRBV30; J: TRBJ1-4; CDR3: CAWSAGQAAREKLFF
V: TRBV9; J: TRBJ2-1; CDR3: CASSVEASGRDSYNEQFF
V: TRBV7-3; J: TRBJ2-2; CDR3: CASSPTGPNTGELFF
V: TRBV28; J: TRBJ2-2; CDR3: CASRASSNTGELFF
V: TRBV5-1; J: TRBJ2-7; CDR3: CASSQDGISYEQYF
V: TRBV20-1; J: TRBJ2-7; CDR3: CSARISRVYGEQYF
V: TRBV27; J: TRBJ1-1; CDR3: CASSYQRGVNTEAFF
V: TRBV6-2/TRBV6-3; J: TRBJ2-2; CDR3: CASRVSWGANTGELFF
V: TRBV12-3/TRBV12-4; J: TRBJ2-3; CDR3: CASSFGQAGDTQYF
V: TRBV20-1; J: TRBJ2-5; CDR3: CSATGVGRETQYF
V: TRBV12-3/TRBV12-4; J: TRBJ2-1; CDR3: CASTPGSYNEQFF
V: TRBV12-3/TRBV12-4; J: TRBJ1-5; CDR3: CASSIRTGTNQPQHF
V: TRBV3-1; J: TRBJ1-6; CDR3: CASSPTGGSPTRYNSPLHF
V: TRBV7-8; J: TRBJ1-5; CDR3: CASSPTGLSNQPQHF